This T cell receptor (beta chain) was sequenced during a study of T-cell reconstitution after alpha-beta-depleted transplantation in children. Overall study results and limits: Alpha-beta T cells about two months after transplant reportedly derived from several hundred expanded graft clones. There were some patients whose high TCRbeta diversity at day 60 came from surviving recipient T cells and thymic progenitors. After one year, T-cell counts and TCRbeta diversity mostly came from new T cells.

Regarding this clonotype: The antigen is not known.

A library of TCRbeta sequences, prepared with unique molecular identifiers, was generated. One entry per CDR3 protein results from TCRdb running MiXCR on the PCR reads. The sample has approximately 980,000 distinct CDR3 sequences; roughly 29% are singletons. This TCR derives from a boy younger than two who had a stem cell transplant for SCID, so the T cells may come from the graft donor. The starting material was PBMCs, mostly from graft donor cells, obtained 360 days after TCRalphabeta/CD19-depleted stem cell transplant.

DNA for the CDR3: TGTGCCAGCAGAAGGGACGGACATCAGCCCCAGCATTTT. Translated, it gives CASRRDGHQPQHF. The V and J genes are TRBV6-1 and TRBJ1-5; D may be TRBD1 (5 bases). V gave up 6 bases and J gave up 5 bases, with 11 bases separating them. Germline values: CDR1 MNHNS, CDR2 SASEGT. There are 13 residues in the CDR3.